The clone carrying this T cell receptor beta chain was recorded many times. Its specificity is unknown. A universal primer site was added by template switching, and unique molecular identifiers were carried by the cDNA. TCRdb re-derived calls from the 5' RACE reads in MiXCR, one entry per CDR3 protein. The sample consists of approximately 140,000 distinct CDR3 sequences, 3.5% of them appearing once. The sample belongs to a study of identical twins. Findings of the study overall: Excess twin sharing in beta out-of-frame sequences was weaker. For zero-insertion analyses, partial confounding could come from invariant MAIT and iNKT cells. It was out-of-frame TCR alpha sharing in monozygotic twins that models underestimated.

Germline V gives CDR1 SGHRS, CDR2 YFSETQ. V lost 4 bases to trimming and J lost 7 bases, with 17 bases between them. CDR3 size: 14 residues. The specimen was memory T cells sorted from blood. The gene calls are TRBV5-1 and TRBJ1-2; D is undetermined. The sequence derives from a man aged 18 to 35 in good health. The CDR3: CASSQSRDVGGYTF. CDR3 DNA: TGCGCCAGCAGCCAATCCCGAGACGTGGGTGGCTACACCTTC.